These T cell receptor beta chains were read from a single sample in a study of CD8 T cells in ankylosing spondylitis. In TCRdb, the 5' RACE reads were re-called with MiXCR into one record per CDR3 protein. Among around 320,000 distinct CDR3 sequences listed, about a fifth were seen once. What was sequenced was blood, either unsorted or a sorted T cell fraction (not recorded which). The receptors shown here come from a female donor with ankylosing spondylitis or in good health (not recorded which). CDR3s include the opening cysteine and the closing phenylalanine or tryptophan. The D gene is left open where the match is weak. The size entry is marked missing in some rows and otherwise reads once, few, many or a size class.

abundance: few; j_gene: TRBJ2-5; v_gene: TRBV20-1; d_gene: TRBD2; CDR3nt: TGCAGTGCTAGAGATCCCGGGCCTAGCGGGAGGGCCGGGGAGACCCAGTACTTC; CDR3aa: CSARDPGPSGRAGETQYF
abundance: -; j_gene: TRBJ2-7; v_gene: TRBV20-1; d_gene: -; CDR3nt: TGCAGTGCTAGCCGGCCCTTCACCTACGAGCAGTACTTC; CDR3aa: CSASRPFTYEQYF
abundance: -; j_gene: TRBJ1-2; v_gene: TRBV11-2; d_gene: TRBD1; CDR3nt: TGTGCCAGCAGCCGATCTCTGGACAGGGTCTATGGCTACACCTTC; CDR3aa: CASSRSLDRVYGYTF
abundance: -; j_gene: TRBJ2-2; v_gene: TRBV9; d_gene: -; CDR3nt: TGTGCCAGCAGCGTAGCCCCAGACACCGGGGAGCTGTTTTTT; CDR3aa: CASSVAPDTGELFF
abundance: -; j_gene: TRBJ2-1; v_gene: TRBV9; d_gene: TRBD2; CDR3nt: TGTGCCAGCAGCAAGGGACTAGCGGGAGGCGTATCCTACAATGAGCAGTTCTTC; CDR3aa: CASSKGLAGGVSYNEQFF
abundance: -; j_gene: TRBJ2-7; v_gene: TRBV20-1; d_gene: TRBD2; CDR3nt: TGCAGTGCTAGAGGCCGACTGGCGGGGGGAGAGCAGTACTTC; CDR3aa: CSARGRLAGGEQYF
abundance: few; j_gene: TRBJ2-6; v_gene: TRBV25-1; d_gene: -; CDR3nt: TGTGCCAGCAGTGCGACCCAATCTGGGGCCAACGTCCTGACTTTC; CDR3aa: CASSATQSGANVLTF
abundance: -; j_gene: TRBJ1-1; v_gene: TRBV20-1; d_gene: -; CDR3nt: TGCAGTGCTAGCGCCTCAATCGAAGCTTTCTTT; CDR3aa: CSASASIEAFF
abundance: few; j_gene: TRBJ2-1; v_gene: TRBV20-1; d_gene: TRBD1; CDR3nt: TGCAGTGCTCTTAGACAGGGGAATGAGCAGTTCTTC; CDR3aa: CSALRQGNEQFF
abundance: -; j_gene: TRBJ2-1; v_gene: TRBV5-6; d_gene: TRBD2; CDR3nt: TGTGCCAGCAGGTCGCCTAGCGGGAGACCTGAGCAGTTCTTC; CDR3aa: CASRSPSGRPEQFF
abundance: -; j_gene: TRBJ1-1; v_gene: TRBV11-1; d_gene: TRBD1; CDR3nt: TGTGCCAGCAGCACACGTACAGGGGGAACTGAAGCTTTCTTT; CDR3aa: CASSTRTGGTEAFF
abundance: many; j_gene: TRBJ1-1; v_gene: TRBV29-1; d_gene: -; CDR3nt: TGCAGCGTTGGGGTAGGGGGAGCTGAAGCTTTCTTT; CDR3aa: CSVGVGGAEAFF
abundance: -; j_gene: TRBJ2-7; v_gene: TRBV20-1; d_gene: -; CDR3nt: TGCAGTGCTCGGGACAATAGCTCCTACGAGCAGTACTTC; CDR3aa: CSARDNSSYEQYF
abundance: -; j_gene: TRBJ1-5; v_gene: TRBV25-1; d_gene: -; CDR3nt: TGTGCCAGCAGTGAAACAGGGCTAAATCAGCCCCAGCATTTT; CDR3aa: CASSETGLNQPQHF
abundance: -; j_gene: TRBJ1-4; v_gene: TRBV6-1; d_gene: -; CDR3nt: TGTGCCAGCAGTGAAAGGTTCGACCTCTATAATGAAAAACTGTTTTTT; CDR3aa: CASSERFDLYNEKLFF
abundance: -; j_gene: TRBJ1-4; v_gene: TRBV7-9; d_gene: -; CDR3nt: TGTGCCAGCAGCTCGAATTCGGGAGAAAAACTGTTTTTT; CDR3aa: CASSSNSGEKLFF
abundance: -; j_gene: TRBJ1-5; v_gene: TRBV7-2; d_gene: TRBD1; CDR3nt: TGTGCCAGCAGCTTAAGGGGACAGGGCAATCAGCCCCAGCATTTT; CDR3aa: CASSLRGQGNQPQHF
abundance: -; j_gene: TRBJ2-5; v_gene: TRBV12-3/TRBV12-4; d_gene: -; CDR3nt: TGTGCCAGCAGTCAGGGGATAGAGACCCAGTACTTC; CDR3aa: CASSQGIETQYF
abundance: few; j_gene: TRBJ2-1; v_gene: TRBV7-2; d_gene: -; CDR3nt: TGTGCCAGCAGCACCCGGAGCAACCTAACGCAGTTCTTC; CDR3aa: CASSTRSNLTQFF
abundance: -; j_gene: TRBJ2-1; v_gene: TRBV11-2; d_gene: -; CDR3nt: TGTGCCAGCAGCTTACCTAGATTTGCCGCGGGTTCCTACAATGAGCAGTTCTTC; CDR3aa: CASSLPRFAAGSYNEQFF
abundance: -; j_gene: TRBJ2-3; v_gene: TRBV20-1; d_gene: TRBD1; CDR3nt: TGCAGTGCGCCGGGACAGGGGATTGGCACAGATACGCAGTATTTT; CDR3aa: CSAPGQGIGTDTQYF
abundance: -; j_gene: TRBJ2-2; v_gene: TRBV6-1; d_gene: -; CDR3nt: TGTGCCAGCAGCGAGGGCCCCAACACCGGGGAGCTGTTTTTT; CDR3aa: CASSEGPNTGELFF
abundance: many; j_gene: TRBJ1-6; v_gene: TRBV29-1; d_gene: -; CDR3nt: TGCAGCGTTGGTCAGGGTGATTCACCCCTCCACTTT; CDR3aa: CSVGQGDSPLHF
abundance: -; j_gene: TRBJ2-2; v_gene: TRBV29-1; d_gene: TRBD1; CDR3nt: TGCAGCGTTTCGCCGGGACAGGGCACCGGGGAGCTGTTTTTT; CDR3aa: CSVSPGQGTGELFF
abundance: many; j_gene: TRBJ1-2; v_gene: TRBV3-1; d_gene: -; CDR3nt: TGTGCCAGCAGCGACGGGACACGGAATGGCTACACCTTC; CDR3aa: CASSDGTRNGYTF
abundance: many; j_gene: TRBJ2-5; v_gene: TRBV10-3; d_gene: TRBD2; CDR3nt: TGTGCCATCAGTGAATCGGGGGGAGAGACCCAGTACTTC; CDR3aa: CAISESGGETQYF
abundance: few; j_gene: TRBJ2-7; v_gene: TRBV5-5; d_gene: -; CDR3nt: TGTGCCAGCAGCCGTTGGAACAAGGCCTACGAGCAGTACTTC; CDR3aa: CASSRWNKAYEQYF
abundance: -; j_gene: TRBJ1-1; v_gene: TRBV5-1; d_gene: -; CDR3nt: TGCGCCAGCAGTGGGGGAAATTTGGGCACTGAAGCTTTCTTT; CDR3aa: CASSGGNLGTEAFF
abundance: -; j_gene: TRBJ1-5; v_gene: TRBV20-1; d_gene: -; CDR3nt: TGCAGTGCTAGTCCCAGGGTACAGCCCCAGCATTTT; CDR3aa: CSASPRVQPQHF
abundance: -; j_gene: TRBJ2-7; v_gene: TRBV6-5; d_gene: -; CDR3nt: TGTGCCAGCAGTTACGGGGGGCAGGGTAGAAACGAGCAGTACTTC; CDR3aa: CASSYGGQGRNEQYF
abundance: many; j_gene: TRBJ1-4; v_gene: TRBV3-1; d_gene: TRBD1; CDR3nt: TGTGCCAGCAGCCAGAGGGACAGGAAACTGTTTTTT; CDR3aa: CASSQRDRKLFF
abundance: many; j_gene: TRBJ1-3; v_gene: TRBV29-1; d_gene: -; CDR3nt: TGCAGCGTTTTTATCGGAAACACCATATATTTT; CDR3aa: CSVFIGNTIYF
abundance: -; j_gene: TRBJ2-3; v_gene: TRBV20-1; d_gene: TRBD1; CDR3nt: TGCAGTGCTAGTCCAGGGGGCCGGACAGATACGCAGTATTTT; CDR3aa: CSASPGGRTDTQYF
abundance: -; j_gene: TRBJ2-3; v_gene: TRBV19; d_gene: TRBD2; CDR3nt: TGTGCCAGTAGTATGGGGAGCGGGAGTGTAGATACGCAGTATTTT; CDR3aa: CASSMGSGSVDTQYF
abundance: -; j_gene: TRBJ2-2; v_gene: TRBV12-3/TRBV12-4; d_gene: -; CDR3nt: TGTGCCAGCAGTTTCAAGCGCCCGAACACCGGGGAGCTGTTTTTT; CDR3aa: CASSFKRPNTGELFF
abundance: few; j_gene: TRBJ2-7; v_gene: TRBV27; d_gene: -; CDR3nt: TGTGCCAGCAGAACTCGGCCCGGGACTGCTGGAACCTACGAGCAGTACTTC; CDR3aa: CASRTRPGTAGTYEQYF
abundance: many; j_gene: TRBJ1-2; v_gene: TRBV20-1; d_gene: TRBD1; CDR3nt: TGCAGTTCGGGGACAGCTAACTATGGCTACACCTTC; CDR3aa: CSSGTANYGYTF
abundance: -; j_gene: TRBJ1-1; v_gene: TRBV20-1; d_gene: -; CDR3nt: TGCAGTGCTAGAAAGGGGGAGAGGACTGAAGCTTTCTTT; CDR3aa: CSARKGERTEAFF
abundance: few; j_gene: TRBJ2-1; v_gene: TRBV6-4; d_gene: TRBD1; CDR3nt: TGTGCCAGCAGCTTTGACAGGGGGAAGGGGCAGTTCTTC; CDR3aa: CASSFDRGKGQFF
abundance: many; j_gene: TRBJ2-1; v_gene: TRBV7-2; d_gene: TRBD2; CDR3nt: TGTGCCAGCAGCTTAAATGCGGGAGCTATGGAAGATGAGCAGTTCTTC; CDR3aa: CASSLNAGAMEDEQFF
abundance: -; j_gene: TRBJ2-2; v_gene: TRBV4-3; d_gene: TRBD1; CDR3nt: TGCGCCAGCAGCCCCAAACAGGGGTGGGACACCGGGGAGCTGTTTTTT; CDR3aa: CASSPKQGWDTGELFF
abundance: -; j_gene: TRBJ2-1; v_gene: TRBV6-1; d_gene: -; CDR3nt: TGTGCCAGCAGTAGGGGCGGCAGCCCCAATGAGCAGTTCTTC; CDR3aa: CASSRGGSPNEQFF
abundance: few; j_gene: TRBJ2-5; v_gene: TRBV6-1; d_gene: TRBD1; CDR3nt: TGTGCCAGCAGTCGGGACAGGGAACGGGAGACCCAGTACTTC; CDR3aa: CASSRDRERETQYF
abundance: -; j_gene: TRBJ1-1; v_gene: TRBV19; d_gene: -; CDR3nt: TGTGCCAGTAGGAGCAGGGCTTTTATCGAGAACACTGAAGCTTTCTTT; CDR3aa: CASRSRAFIENTEAFF
abundance: -; j_gene: TRBJ2-5; v_gene: TRBV2; d_gene: -; CDR3nt: TGTGCCAGCAGAACCGGGTCGCGCGTTGGGGAGACCCAGTACTTC; CDR3aa: CASRTGSRVGETQYF
abundance: many; j_gene: TRBJ2-3; v_gene: TRBV5-1; d_gene: TRBD2; CDR3nt: TGCGCCAGCAGCTTTGCGGGAGGCGCAGATACGCAGTATTTT; CDR3aa: CASSFAGGADTQYF
abundance: few; j_gene: TRBJ2-1; v_gene: TRBV7-6; d_gene: -; CDR3nt: TGTGCCAGCAGCTTATACCCTACGTTGGGTAATGAGCAGTTCTTC; CDR3aa: CASSLYPTLGNEQFF
abundance: few; j_gene: TRBJ2-6; v_gene: TRBV7-2; d_gene: -; CDR3nt: TGTGCCAGCAGCCCCTCCGGACTATCTGGGGCCAACGTCCTGACTTTC; CDR3aa: CASSPSGLSGANVLTF